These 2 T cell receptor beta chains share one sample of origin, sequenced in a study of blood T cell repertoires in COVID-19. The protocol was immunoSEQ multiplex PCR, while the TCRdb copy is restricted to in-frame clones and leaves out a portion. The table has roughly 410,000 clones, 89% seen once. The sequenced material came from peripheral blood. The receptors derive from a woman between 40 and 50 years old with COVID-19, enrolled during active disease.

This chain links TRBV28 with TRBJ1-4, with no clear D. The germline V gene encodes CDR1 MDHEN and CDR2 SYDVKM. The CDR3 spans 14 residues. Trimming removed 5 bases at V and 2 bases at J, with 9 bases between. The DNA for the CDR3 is TGTGCCAGCAGTGAGAGGGTGACTAATGAAAAACTGTTTTTT. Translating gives CASSERVTNEKLFF.

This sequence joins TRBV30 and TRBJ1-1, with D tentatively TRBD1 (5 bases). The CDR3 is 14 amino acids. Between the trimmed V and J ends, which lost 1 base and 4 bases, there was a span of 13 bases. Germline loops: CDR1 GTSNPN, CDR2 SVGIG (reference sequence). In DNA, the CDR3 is TGTGCCTGGAGTGGCTCCTCCGGGGGCACTGAAGCTTTCTTT. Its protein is CAWSGSSGGTEAFF.